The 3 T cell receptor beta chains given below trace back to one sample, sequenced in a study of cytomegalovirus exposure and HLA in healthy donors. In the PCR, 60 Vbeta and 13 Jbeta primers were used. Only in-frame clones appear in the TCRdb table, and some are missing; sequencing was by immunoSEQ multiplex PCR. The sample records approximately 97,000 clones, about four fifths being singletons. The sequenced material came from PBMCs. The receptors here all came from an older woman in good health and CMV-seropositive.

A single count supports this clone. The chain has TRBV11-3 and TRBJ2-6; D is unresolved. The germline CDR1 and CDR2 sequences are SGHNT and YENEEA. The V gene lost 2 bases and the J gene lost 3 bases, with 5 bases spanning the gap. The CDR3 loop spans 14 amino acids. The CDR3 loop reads CASSLRGGANVLTF. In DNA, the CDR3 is TGTGCCAGCAGCTTACGCGGTGGGGCCAACGTCCTGACTTTC.

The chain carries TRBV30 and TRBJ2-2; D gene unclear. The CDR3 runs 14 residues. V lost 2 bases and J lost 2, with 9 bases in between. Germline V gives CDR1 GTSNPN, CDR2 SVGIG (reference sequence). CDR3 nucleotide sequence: TGTGCCTGGAGTCTAGGCACAAACACCGGGGAGCTGTTTTTT. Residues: CAWSLGTNTGELFF.

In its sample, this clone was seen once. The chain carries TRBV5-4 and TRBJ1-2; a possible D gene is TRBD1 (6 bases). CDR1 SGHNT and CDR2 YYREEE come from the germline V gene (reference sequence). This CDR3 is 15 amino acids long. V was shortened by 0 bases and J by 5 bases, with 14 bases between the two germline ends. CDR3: CASSLVGGQGYGYTF. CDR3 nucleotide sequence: TGTGCCAGCAGCTTGGTGGGTGGCCAGGGGTATGGCTACACCTTC.